The 10 T cell receptor beta chains in this list originate from one sample, sequenced in a study of sequential checkpoint blockade in melanoma. Data came from immunoSEQ multiplex PCR; TCRdb stores just in-frame clones and leaves some out. The profile shows around 39,000 clones, almost 85% of them singletons. Treatment of the sample: randomized to nivolumab then ipilimumab (arm A) or the reverse (arm B). This material consisted of CD8+ T cells sorted from blood (inferred from file names), taken from a patient given nivolumab and ipilimumab in sequence. These receptor sequences come from a human donor with melanoma.

The chain couples TRBV21-1 to TRBJ2-7; the table's D call, TRBD1, has no DNA check behind it. TRBV21-1 is labeled a pseudogene. This CDR3 comprises 13 residues. The CDR3 loop is CASSNHRVGEQYF. The CDR3 region has the DNA TGTGCCAGCAGCAACCACAGGGTAGGCGAGCAGTACTTC.

This clone was counted a few times. This chain connects TRBV14 to TRBJ2-7, with 10 bases identical to TRBD2. Germline trimming cut 1 base from V and 2 bases from J; bases unmatched to any gene: 5. The CDR3 covers 16 residues. Looked up from germline, CDR1 is SGHDN and CDR2 is FVKESK. CDR3 in DNA: TGTGCCAGCAGCCAAGTTAAGAGCGGGGGGGCCTACGAGCAGTACTTC. It yields the protein CASSQVKSGGAYEQYF.

The V and J genes are TRBV7-9 and TRBJ2-3; 12 nucleotides match TRBD2. The J segment lost 3 bases and the V segment lost 7 bases, leaving 5 bases of the junction unmatched. The CDR3 totals 15 residues. Germline V CDR1 and CDR2: SEHNR, FQNEAQ (reference sequence). The CDR3 DNA reads TGTGCCAGCAACGCGCTAGCGGGAGGGACAGATACGCAGTATTTT. This translates into CASNALAGGTDTQYF.

V and J are TRBV7-9 and TRBJ2-7; D gene ambiguous. V was shortened by 3 bases and J by 1 base, with 7 bases between the two germline ends. CDR1 is SEHNR and CDR2 is FQNEAQ in the germline V gene (reference sequence). The CDR3 loop spans 13 amino acids. The CDR3 DNA is TGTGCCAGCAGCTTCACAGAGTCCTACGAGCAGTACTTC. Its translation is CASSFTESYEQYF. Full variable domain (rest looked up from reference TRBV7-9 and TRBJ2-7): DTGVSQNPRHKITKRGQNVTFRCDPISEHNRLYWYRQTLGQGPEFLTYFQNEAQLEKSRLLSDRFSAERPKGSFSTLEIQRTEQGDSAMYLCASSFTESYEQYFGPGTRLTVT.

The chain is built from TRBV27 and TRBJ1-1; D not resolved. Germline V gene lookup returns CDR1 MNHEY and CDR2 SMNVEV (reference sequence). This CDR3 has 15 amino acids. The germline V and J ends were trimmed by 6 bases and 1 base, with 15 bases remaining between them. The CDR3 DNA is TGTGCCAGCAGGTCGATCGACACGTCGAACACTGAAGCTTTCTTT. Protein product: CASRSIDTSNTEAFF.

The J gene is TRBJ1-4, the V gene TRBV4-1; D call uncertain. This CDR3 comprises 14 residues. From germline, CDR1 is MGHRA and CDR2 YSYEKL. The germline V and J ends were trimmed by 4 bases and 7 bases, with 13 bases remaining between them. The CDR3: CASSPGTVSEKLFF. The CDR3 nucleotides are TGCGCCAGCAGCCCGGGAACAGTAAGTGAAAAACTGTTTTTT.

This sequence joins TRBV7-9 and TRBJ2-3; maybe TRBD2 (6 bases). Germline V gene data show CDR1 as SEHNR and CDR2 as FQNEAQ (reference sequence). The germline V and J ends were trimmed by 4 bases and 3 bases, with 17 bases remaining between them. The CDR3 contains 16 residues. The CDR3 DNA is TGTGCCAGCAGCTACTGGACGGGGGTGGTTACAGATACGCAGTATTTT. As protein: CASSYWTGVVTDTQYF.

This chain's CDR3 is CASSIDSLNEQFF. CDR3 bases: TGTGCCAGCAGCATCGACAGCCTCAATGAGCAGTTCTTC. The chain has TRBV6-5 and TRBJ2-1; weak D call: TRBD1 (5 bases). V lost 6 bases to trimming and J lost 6 bases, with 12 bases between them. The CDR3 contains 13 residues. Germline V gene lookup returns CDR1 MNHEY and CDR2 SVGAGI.

This clone was seen a few times. The rearrangement joins TRBV7-9 to TRBJ1-6; 7 bases map to TRBD1. J was trimmed by 3 bases and V by 3 bases; bases with no gene match: 5. CDR3 length: 16 residues. Looked up from germline, CDR1 is SEHNR and CDR2 is FQNEAQ (reference sequence). The CDR3 is CASSFRQGIYNSPLHF. Here the CDR3 DNA reads TGTGCCAGCAGCTTCCGACAGGGAATCTATAATTCACCCCTCCACTTT.

V gene TRBV19 combines with J gene TRBJ1-1, with TRBD1 matching over 8 bases. Germline assignment: CDR1 LNHDA and CDR2 SQIVND (reference sequence). The CDR3 extends over 14 amino acids. V was pared by 5 bases and J by 5 bases, with 7 bases of the junction left unmatched. CDR3 DNA: TGTGCCAGTAGTTGGGGCAGGGGGCAAACTGAAGCTTTCTTT. Translating gives CASSWGRGQTEAFF.